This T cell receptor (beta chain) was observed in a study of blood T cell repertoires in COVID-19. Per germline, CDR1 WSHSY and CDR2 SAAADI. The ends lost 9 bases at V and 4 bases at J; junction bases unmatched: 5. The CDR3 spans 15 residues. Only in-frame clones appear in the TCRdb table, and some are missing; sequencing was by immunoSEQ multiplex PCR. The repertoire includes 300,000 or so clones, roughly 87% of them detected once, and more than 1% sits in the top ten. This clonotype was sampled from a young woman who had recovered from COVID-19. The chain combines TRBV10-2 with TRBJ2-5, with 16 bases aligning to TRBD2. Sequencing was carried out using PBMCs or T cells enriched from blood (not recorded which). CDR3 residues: CASGTSGGGVETQYF. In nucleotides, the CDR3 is TGCGCCAGTGGGACTAGCGGGGGGGGAGTAGAGACCCAGTACTTC.